This T cell receptor (beta chain) was identified during a study of blood T cell repertoires in COVID-19. Study details: COVID-19 samples collected from the United States, Italy and Spain covered acute and convalescent phases. The analysed material was cDNA or gDNA that came from T cells, B-cell-depleted T cells, or PBMCs.

Study processing details: Amplified reference gene primers provided the basis for estimating nucleated cell counts. Here immunoSEQ multiplex PCR was the method, and the copy in TCRdb shows in-frame clones only, minus some. V, J and clone size are those of that table, while D and trimming were read from the DNA. The data contain under 550,000 clones, roughly 90% of them singletons. Trimming at V came to 7 bases and at J to 4 bases, leaving 13 bases not matched to a gene. Looked up from germline, CDR1 is SQVTM and CDR2 is ANQGSEA. The CDR3 is 15 residues long. Enrolment of Seattle patients took place during active infection, and they were followed longitudinally.

The chain joins TRBV29-1 to TRBJ2-3; 8 bases are a match to TRBD2. Sequencing input: peripheral blood. The TCR was taken from a man younger than 35 with COVID-19, enrolled during active disease. CDR3 nucleotides: TGCAGCGCCGAGCTCCTAGCGGGCGTGTCAGATACGCAGTATTTT. This encodes CSAELLAGVSDTQYF.